One and the same sample provided the 24 T cell receptor beta chains below, sequenced in a study of blood T cell repertoires in COVID-19. Generated by immunoSEQ multiplex PCR, the TCRdb table keeps only in-frame clones and is missing some. Seen here are some 300,000 clones, about 87% observed once, and the top ten hold roughly 7%. Sequenced sample: peripheral blood. These receptors came from a woman younger than 45 who had recovered from COVID-19.

This chain connects TRBV12-3 or TRBV12-4 to TRBJ1-1, with D possibly being TRBD1 (6 bases). V was pared by 5 bases and J by 9 bases, with 10 bases between. The CDR3 runs to 11 residues. The CDR3 coding sequence is TGTGCCAGCAGTACCGGACAGAAAGCTTTCTTT. Translation: CASSTGQKAFF.

The gene calls are TRBV5-6 and TRBJ2-5; D unclear. V lost 1 base, J lost 2 bases, and 6 bases lay in between. This CDR3 has 13 amino acids. Per the germline V gene, CDR1 is SGHDT and CDR2 is YYEEEE. CDR3 sequence (DNA): TGTGCCAGCAGCTTGTGGCTGCAAGAGACCCAGTACTTC. Translating it yields CASSLWLQETQYF.

The chain has TRBV27 and TRBJ1-4; D is ambiguous. This CDR3 is built from 18 residues. Trimming removed 5 bases from V and 3 bases from J, with 22 bases in between. Germline CDR1 MNHEY, CDR2 SMNVEV (reference sequence). As DNA, the CDR3 is TGTGCCAGCAGTGTAAACTTGGGTCAGTTTGGAGCTAATGAAAAACTGTTTTTT. Amino acids: CASSVNLGQFGANEKLFF. The full variable domain, completed using reference TRBV27 and TRBJ1-4, is EAQVTQNPRYLITVTGKKLTVTCSQNMNHEYMSWYRQDPGLGLRQIYYSMNVEVTDKGDVPEGYKVSRKEKRNFPLILESPSPNQTSLYFCASSVNLGQFGANEKLFFGSGTQLSVL.

This clone was observed at least ten times. This chain uses TRBV3-1 (or the pseudogene TRBV3-2) with TRBJ1-1; D is ambiguous. The CDR3 has 14 residues. V was trimmed by 4 bases and J by 1 base, leaving 10 bases between them. The germline gives CDR1 LGHDT, CDR2 YNNKEL (reference sequence). CDR3: CASSPGEGNTEAFF. In DNA form, the CDR3 reads TGTGCCAGCAGCCCTGGGGAGGGGAACACTGAAGCTTTCTTT.

This chain links TRBV7-2 with TRBJ2-7; 8 nucleotides align to TRBD2. Germline-derived CDR1 and CDR2 are SGHTA and FQGNSA. The trim removed 0 bases at V and 7 bases at J, leaving 5 bases unmatched. The CDR3 spans 14 residues. CDR3 amino acids: CASSLARGESEQYF. CDR3 bases: TGTGCCAGCAGCTTAGCGCGGGGGGAATCGGAGCAGTACTTC.

This clone occurred a few times. J is TRBJ2-5 and V is TRBV29-1; weak D call: TRBD2 (7 bases). Trimming took off 1 base at V and 1 base at J, with 19 bases between the two ends. CDR1 is SQVTM, CDR2 ANQGSEA, per germline. The CDR3 extends over 17 amino acids. The CDR3 DNA is TGCAGCGTTGAAGTGAGGGCGGGGGCGATTCTCCAAGAGACCCAGTACTTC. Its protein is CSVEVRAGAILQETQYF.

This rearrangement joins TRBV28 to TRBJ1-2, with 12 bases lining up with TRBD1. The V gene's germline CDR1 is MDHEN and CDR2 SYDVKM. The CDR3 is made up of 16 amino acids. V was clipped by 2 bases and J by 3 bases; unmatched bases: 4. This CDR3 is CASSLVGTGGDYGYTF. CDR3 nucleotide sequence: TGTGCCAGCAGTTTAGTGGGGACAGGGGGCGACTATGGCTACACCTTC.

The chain uses TRBV5-1 and TRBJ2-5; TRBD1 might be the D (7 bases). Germline CDR1 reads SGHRS; CDR2 reads YFSETQ. V lost 0 bases and J lost 1, with 10 bases in between. This CDR3 has 15 residues. The CDR3 DNA is TGCGCCAGCAGCTTGGGACAGGGAGGCCAAGAGACCCAGTACTTC. As protein: CASSLGQGGQETQYF.

The rearrangement uses TRBV18 and TRBJ2-7, with 7 bases matching TRBD1. The V and J ends lost 5 bases and 2 bases, in that order; junction bases with no gene match: 3. Germline values: CDR1 KGHSH, CDR2 LQKENI. This CDR3 region has 13 residues. CDR3 protein: CASSSGQTYEQYF. DNA of the CDR3: TGTGCCAGCTCATCGGGACAGACCTACGAGCAGTACTTC.

The rearrangement joins TRBV7-2 to TRBJ2-3, with D possibly being TRBD2 (6 bases). The ends were cut back, 5 bases at V and 4 bases at J, with 10 bases in the middle. The CDR3 is 13 amino acids. Germline values: CDR1 SGHTA, CDR2 FQGNSA. Here the CDR3 reads CASSITGADTQYF. DNA for the CDR3: TGTGCCAGCAGCATAACGGGGGCAGATACGCAGTATTTT. Variable domain in full (rest from reference TRBV7-2 and TRBJ2-3): GAGVSQSPSNKVTEKGKDVELRCDPISGHTALYWYRQSLGQGLEFLIYFQGNSAPDKSGLPSDRFSAERTGGSVSTLTIQRTQQEDSAVYLCASSITGADTQYFGPGTRLTVL.

The V and J genes are TRBV4-2 and TRBJ2-7; D unresolved. The germline V gene has CDR1 LGHNA and CDR2 YNFKEQ. The CDR3 extends over 13 amino acids. V shed 1 base and J shed 3 bases, with 7 bases lying between them. CDR3 amino acids: CASSQVPLYEQYF. In DNA form, the CDR3 reads TGTGCCAGCAGCCAAGTTCCTCTCTACGAGCAGTACTTC.

This rearrangement joins TRBV19 to TRBJ2-2; a weak D match, TRBD1 (6 bases). V was trimmed by 7 bases and J by 1 base, leaving 10 bases between them. The germline gives CDR1 LNHDA, CDR2 SQIVND (reference sequence). The CDR3 extends over 14 amino acids. For the CDR3, the DNA is TGTGCCAGTATTCGCAGGGGGAACACCGGGGAGCTGTTTTTT. Its translation: CASIRRGNTGELFF.

The V call is TRBV3-1 (or the pseudogene TRBV3-2), the J call TRBJ2-7; possibly TRBD2 for D (6 bases). Germline CDR1 LGHDT, CDR2 YNNKEL (reference sequence). The V gene lost 5 bases and the J gene lost 2 bases, with 13 bases spanning the gap. The CDR3 contains 14 residues. CDR3 in DNA: TGTGCCAGCAGCGTCGGGACTGCCACCTACGAGCAGTACTTC. It is translated as CASSVGTATYEQYF.

The J gene is TRBJ1-1, the V gene TRBV5-1; a possible D gene is TRBD1 (5 bases). V lost 6 bases, J lost 3 bases, and 18 bases lay in between. There are 15 residues in the CDR3. Germline V gene lookup returns CDR1 SGHRS and CDR2 YFSETQ. For the CDR3, the DNA is TGCGCCAGCATGGTCCAGGGCTGGGAGGACACTGAAGCTTTCTTT. Encoded protein: CASMVQGWEDTEAFF.

The CDR3, as DNA: TGCGCCAGCAGCGGGCTCCGGGCGGGGGAAGACAATGAGCAGTTCTTC. Its protein is CASSGLRAGEDNEQFF. The gene calls are TRBV5-1 and TRBJ2-1; 7 bases agree with TRBD2. The V segment lost 4 bases and the J segment 5 bases; nucleotides outside the gene matches: 12. The CDR3 covers 16 residues. Germline loops: CDR1 SGHRS, CDR2 YFSETQ.

The sample holds one count of this clone. The rearrangement links TRBV7-3 to TRBJ2-1; D may be TRBD2 (8 bases). Per germline, CDR1 SGHTA and CDR2 FQGTGA. The CDR3 loop spans 14 amino acids. The ends were cut back, 10 bases at V and 3 bases at J, with 16 bases in the middle. The CDR3 sequence: CATGRGQLYNEQFF. The CDR3 DNA follows: TGTGCCACCGGGAGGGGACAGCTCTACAATGAGCAGTTCTTC.

The genes are TRBV27 and TRBJ1-3; D is perhaps TRBD1 (6 bases). Trimming shortened V by 5 bases and J by 0 bases, and 20 bases separated the two germline ends. The V gene's germline CDR1 is MNHEY and CDR2 SMNVEV (reference sequence). The CDR3 has 18 amino acids. CDR3 nucleotides: TGTGCCAGCAGTGCCCACGGGACATCACATTCCTCTGGAAACACCATATATTTT. It yields the protein CASSAHGTSHSSGNTIYF.

The chain links TRBV29-1 to TRBJ2-5; D is possibly TRBD2 (6 bases). The CDR3 length is 13 residues. Trimming stripped 6 bases from V and 5 bases from J, with 16 bases between. CDR1 is SQVTM and CDR2 is ANQGSEA in the germline V gene. This chain's CDR3 is CSVARDFQETQYF. The CDR3 DNA reads as TGCAGCGTCGCCCGGGACTTTCAGGAGACCCAGTACTTC. Full variable domain (rest looked up from reference TRBV29-1 and TRBJ2-5): SAVISQKPSRDICQRGTSLTIQCQVDSQVTMMFWYRQQPGQSLTLIATANQGSEATYESGFVIDKFPISRPNLTFSTLTVSNMSPEDSSIYLCSVARDFQETQYFGPGTRLLVL.

The chain is built from TRBV18 and TRBJ1-1; D perhaps matches TRBD1 (6 bases). The CDR3 totals 15 residues. CDR1 and CDR2 from the germline V gene are KGHSH and LQKENI. Trimming left V 6 bases short and J 2 bases short, with 16 bases between. The DNA for the CDR3 is TGTGCCAGCTCGCCCAGACAGGAACCCAACACTGAAGCTTTCTTT. This gives the protein CASSPRQEPNTEAFF. The full variable domain, completed using reference TRBV18 and TRBJ1-1, is NAGVMQNPRHLVRRRGQEARLRCSPMKGHSHVYWYRQLPEEGLKFMVYLQKENIIDESGMPKERFSAEFPKEGPSILRIQQVVRGDSAAYFCASSPRQEPNTEAFFGQGTRLTVV.

The V call is TRBV11-3, the J call TRBJ2-2; D possibly corresponds to TRBD2 (6 bases). This CDR3 contains 14 residues. The ends were cut back, 1 base at V and 5 bases at J, with 8 bases in the middle. CDR1 is SGHNT and CDR2 is YENEEA in the germline V gene. As DNA, the CDR3 is TGTGCCAGCAGCTTAGGGGGAGGAACCGGGGAGCTGTTTTTT. Its translation: CASSLGGGTGELFF.

V and J are TRBV27 and TRBJ1-2; possible D gene TRBD1, 6 bases. The CDR3 sequence is 14 residues long. Germline-derived CDR1 and CDR2 are MNHEY and SMNVEV (reference sequence). V lost 2 bases and J 4 bases, leaving 11 bases between the germline ends. In DNA, the CDR3 is TGTGCCAGCAGTTTAACCGGACAGTCCTATGGCTACACCTTC. Translating it yields CASSLTGQSYGYTF.

The chain is built from TRBV10-3 and TRBJ2-5; TRBD2 aligns across 8 bases. J gave up 5 bases and V 2 bases, and 7 bases lay outside the gene matches. This CDR3 is 15 amino acids long. The germline CDR1 and CDR2 sequences are ENHRY and SYGVKD. CDR3 DNA: TGTGCCATCAGTGAGGGGCGGGGGGCACTGGAGACCCAGTACTTC. Its translation is CAISEGRGALETQYF.

V is TRBV29-1 and J is TRBJ1-1; D is unresolved. This CDR3 spans 15 amino acids. Trimming stripped 2 bases from V and 1 base from J, with 14 bases between. Germline V gene lookup returns CDR1 SQVTM and CDR2 ANQGSEA. The CDR3 DNA follows: TGCAGCGTTGAAACGAGGGTCGGGTCGAACACTGAAGCTTTCTTT. This translates into CSVETRVGSNTEAFF.

This clone was counted once. The rearrangement links TRBV6-2 or TRBV6-3 to TRBJ2-3, with 9 nucleotides matching TRBD2. V dropped 4 bases and J dropped 5; count of bases not matched to a gene: 13. The length of the CDR3 is 17 residues. Looked up from germline, CDR1 is MNHEY and CDR2 is SVGEGT. Here the CDR3 DNA reads TGTGCCAGCAGTTTGGCGAGCGGGGGGCGTTCGAGAGATACGCAGTATTTT. Translated: CASSLASGGRSRDTQYF.